This T cell receptor beta chain came from a study of blood T cell repertoires in COVID-19. Germline V gene data show CDR1 as SGHTA and CDR2 as FQGNSA. Unmatched junction bases numbered 1, after V lost 7 bases and J lost 1 base. This CDR3 comprises 13 residues. Produced via immunoSEQ multiplex PCR; TCRdb's table is partial and in-frame only. This sample has a few hundred thousand clones, with just under 90% found just once. Sequenced sample: PBMCs or T cells enriched from blood (not recorded which). This chain connects TRBV7-2 to TRBJ2-3, with 8 bases identical to TRBD1. The clonotype comes from a woman in her forties or fifties who had recovered from COVID-19. The CDR3 region is CASKGQGTDTQYF. In DNA, the CDR3 is TGTGCCAGCAAGGGACAGGGCACAGATACGCAGTATTTT. Full variable domain (outside the CDR3, taken from reference TRBV7-2 and TRBJ2-3): GAGVSQSPSNKVTEKGKDVELRCDPISGHTALYWYRQSLGQGLEFLIYFQGNSAPDKSGLPSDRFSAERTGGSVSTLTIQRTQQEDSAVYLCASKGQGTDTQYFGPGTRLTVL.